The 28 T cell receptor beta chains given below trace back to one sample, sequenced in a study of blood T cell repertoires in COVID-19. The assay was immunoSEQ multiplex PCR, and TCRdb's table has in-frame clones only and misses some. The repertoire consists of approximately 96,000 clones, with more than 65% occurring once and the leading ten covering 9.5% to 12%. Material for sequencing was peripheral blood. These TCRs come from a woman aged 80 or older with acute or convalescent COVID-19.

This clone was recorded only once. The rearrangement links TRBV6-5 to TRBJ1-3; D remains ambiguous. Germline loops: CDR1 MNHEY, CDR2 SVGAGI. Trimming left V 2 bases short and J 0 bases short, with 8 bases between. This CDR3 is built from 15 residues. CDR3 sequence reads: CASSYISHSGNTIYF. DNA for the CDR3: TGTGCCAGCAGTTACATTAGCCACTCTGGAAACACCATATATTTT.

This sequence joins TRBV18 and TRBJ2-5, with 11 bases matching TRBD2. The V and J ends lost 2 bases and 0 bases, in that order; junction bases with no gene match: 8. CDR3 length equals 18 residues. Looked up from germline, CDR1 is KGHSH and CDR2 is LQKENI. CDR3 loop: CASSPGAPGLADQETQYF. CDR3 coding DNA: TGTGCCAGCTCACCAGGGGCCCCGGGACTAGCGGACCAAGAGACCCAGTACTTC.

The V and J genes are TRBV27 and TRBJ1-4; TRBD1 matches at 8 bases. The germline gives CDR1 MNHEY, CDR2 SMNVEV (reference sequence). The CDR3 totals 18 residues. The J segment lost 1 base and the V segment lost 4 bases, leaving 11 bases of the junction unmatched. The CDR3 sequence is CASSSGGQGVGTNEKLFF. In DNA, the CDR3 is TGTGCCAGCAGTTCGGGAGGACAGGGCGTCGGAACTAATGAAAAACTGTTTTTT. Supplemented by reference TRBV27 and TRBJ1-4, the full variable domain reads EAQVTQNPRYLITVTGKKLTVTCSQNMNHEYMSWYRQDPGLGLRQIYYSMNVEVTDKGDVPEGYKVSRKEKRNFPLILESPSPNQTSLYFCASSSGGQGVGTNEKLFFGSGTQLSVL.

The chain employs TRBV27 and TRBJ1-2; D not resolved. Germline loops: CDR1 MNHEY, CDR2 SMNVEV (reference sequence). V was trimmed by 6 bases and J by 6 bases, leaving 14 bases between them. The CDR3 spans 13 residues. The CDR3 DNA sequence: TGTGCCAGCAGAATAACAGCGGGAAATGGCTACACCTTC. It yields the protein CASRITAGNGYTF.

The chain uses TRBV9 and TRBJ1-3; D may be TRBD1 (6 bases). With 4 bases removed from V and 3 bases from J, the gap between germline ends came to 20 bases. The CDR3 totals 17 residues. Germline values: CDR1 SGDLS, CDR2 YYNGEE. The CDR3 DNA reads as TGTGCCAGCAGCCCGAGAGTTACAGGGTTGGGTGGAAACACCATATATTTT. It translates to CASSPRVTGLGGNTIYF.

CDR3 amino acids: CASRPPGQWESSYEQYF. The CDR3 coding sequence is TGTGCCAGCAGACCTCCGGGACAGTGGGAGAGCTCCTACGAGCAGTACTTC. The chain uses TRBV28 and TRBJ2-7; 7 bases fit TRBD1. Germline lookup yields CDR1 MDHEN and CDR2 SYDVKM. The CDR3 contains 17 residues. The ends lost 6 bases at V and 0 bases at J; junction bases unmatched: 14. The full variable domain, completed using reference TRBV28 and TRBJ2-7, is DVKVTQSSRYLVKRTGEKVFLECVQDMDHENMFWYRQDPGLGLRLIYFSYDVKMKEKGDIPEGYSVSREKKERFSLILESASTNQTSMYLCASRPPGQWESSYEQYFGPGTRLTVT.

In its sample, this clone was seen once. The V gene is TRBV6-5, the J gene TRBJ2-3; TRBD1 matches at 10 bases. The CDR3 is 12 amino acids. Losses at the gene ends were 6 bases for V and 8 bases for J; bases not matched to a gene: 2. Germline V lookup: CDR1 MNHEY, CDR2 SVGAGI. The chain's CDR3 is CASSGQGGTQYF. CDR3 nucleotides: TGTGCCAGCAGCGGACAGGGGGGTACGCAGTATTTT.

This chain's CDR3 is CASSPPTGQGGNTIYF. As DNA, the CDR3 is TGTGCCAGCTCACCGCCCACTGGACAGGGGGGAAACACCATATATTTT. The V gene is TRBV18, the J gene TRBJ1-3, with TRBD1 matching 9 bases. Trimming at V came to 3 bases and at J to 4 bases, leaving 7 bases not matched to a gene. Germline CDR1 is KGHSH and CDR2 is LQKENI. The CDR3 covers 16 residues.

CDR3 coding DNA: TGTGCCAGCATCGCGGGCGGGGCCACTAATGAAAAACTGTTTTTT. Translation: CASIAGGATNEKLFF. The chain has TRBV28 and TRBJ1-4; maybe TRBD1 (5 bases). CDR1 is MDHEN and CDR2 is SYDVKM in the germline V gene. V lost 7 bases and J 2 bases, leaving 14 bases between the germline ends. CDR3 length: 15 residues. The whole variable domain, remainder taken from reference TRBV28 and TRBJ1-4, is DVKVTQSSRYLVKRTGEKVFLECVQDMDHENMFWYRQDPGLGLRLIYFSYDVKMKEKGDIPEGYSVSREKKERFSLILESASTNQTSMYLCASIAGGATNEKLFFGSGTQLSVL.

The chain couples TRBV5-4 to TRBJ2-1; 9 bases line up with TRBD1. V was pared by 6 bases and J by 3 bases, with 7 bases of the junction left unmatched. Germline CDR1 and CDR2: SGHNT and YYREEE (reference sequence). The CDR3 runs 15 residues. CDR3 amino acids: CASKGRQGVYNEQFF. The CDR3 nucleotides read TGTGCCAGCAAGGGACGACAGGGGGTCTACAATGAGCAGTTCTTC.

In its sample, this clone was seen once. The chain is built from TRBV5-1 and TRBJ2-1, with 11 bases lining up with TRBD1. CDR3 length: 15 amino acids. Germline lookup yields CDR1 SGHRS and CDR2 YFSETQ. After removal of 4 bases from V and 5 bases from J, the junction contained 5 bases not matched to a gene. CDR3 DNA: TGCGCCAGCAGCCGCGGGACAGGGGGTAACAATGAGCAGTTCTTC. Translation gives CASSRGTGGNNEQFF. Full variable domain (remainder filled in from reference TRBV5-1 and TRBJ2-1): KAGVTQTPRYLIKTRGQQVTLSCSPISGHRSVSWYQQTPGQGLQFLFEYFSETQRNKGNFPGRFSGRQFSNSRSEMNVSTLELGDSALYLCASSRGTGGNNEQFFGPGTRLTVL.

In nucleotides, the CDR3 is TGTGCCACCAGCAGAGAGAGGGGTCAGGGGAGCACTGAAGCTTTCTTT. It encodes CATSRERGQGSTEAFF. This chain links TRBV15 with TRBJ1-1, with D possibly matching TRBD1 (6 bases). CDR1 is LNHNV and CDR2 is YYDKDF in the germline V gene (reference sequence). The CDR3 contains 16 residues. V gave up 0 bases and J gave up 4 bases, with 15 bases separating them.

This sequence joins TRBV7-6 and TRBJ1-3; D not resolved. Germline CDR1 and CDR2: SGHVS and FNYEAQ. The CDR3 is made up of 17 amino acids. V lost 5 bases, J lost 0 bases, and 17 bases lay in between. CDR3 DNA sequence: TGTGCCAGCAGCCCAACCCAGACATCGACCTCTGGAAACACCATATATTTT. Translating gives CASSPTQTSTSGNTIYF. The full variable domain, its missing parts supplied by reference TRBV7-6 and TRBJ1-3, is GAGVSQSPRYKVTKRGQDVALRCDPISGHVSLYWYRQALGQGPEFLTYFNYEAQQDKSGLPNDRFSAERPEGSISTLTIQRTEQRDSAMYRCASSPTQTSTSGNTIYFGEGSWLTVV.

The chain employs TRBV3-1 (or the pseudogene TRBV3-2) and TRBJ1-5; the D is unclear. CDR1 is LGHDT, CDR2 YNNKEL, per germline (reference sequence). V was shortened by 2 bases and J by 4 bases, with 9 bases between the two germline ends. The CDR3 is made up of 14 amino acids. The CDR3 DNA reads TGTGCCAGCAGCCAACAGGAACGTAATCAGCCCCAGCATTTT. It translates to CASSQQERNQPQHF.

The chain is built from TRBV7-8 and TRBJ1-5; D is ambiguous. CDR1 is SGHVS and CDR2 is FQNEAQ in the germline V gene. With 1 base removed from V and 5 bases from J, the gap between germline ends came to 6 bases. The length of the CDR3 is 13 residues. The CDR3 nucleotides are TGTGCCAGCAGCTTAGTGTTAGATCAGCCCCAGCATTTT. Translating it yields CASSLVLDQPQHF.

The J gene is TRBJ2-4, the V gene TRBV7-3; no clear D gene. This CDR3 has 13 amino acids. V was clipped by 3 bases and J by 8 bases, with 11 bases between them. CDR1 and CDR2 from the germline V gene are SGHTA and FQGTGA. CDR3 nucleotide sequence: TGTGCCAGCAGCTTCGGGTCTGGAGACATTCAGTACTTC. It translates to CASSFGSGDIQYF.

This chain uses TRBV6-5 with TRBJ2-5; D perhaps matches TRBD1 (5 bases). V was pared by 4 bases and J by 11 bases, with 11 bases between. This CDR3 has 11 residues. CDR1 is MNHEY and CDR2 is SVGAGI in the germline V gene. The CDR3 reads CASSSQGAQYF. The DNA for the CDR3 is TGTGCCAGCAGTTCCCAAGGGGCTCAGTACTTC.

This clone was recorded only once. The V and J genes are TRBV19 and TRBJ1-2; D unresolved. CDR1 is LNHDA, CDR2 SQIVND, per germline (reference sequence). Trimming took 0 bases from V and 6 from J, leaving 8 bases between them. The CDR3 totals 13 residues. CDR3 nucleotide sequence: TGTGCCAGTAGTATAGATCTGAGGAATGGCTACACCTTC. This encodes CASSIDLRNGYTF.

The CDR3 region has the DNA TGCAGCGTTGGGACTAGCGGGGGGGTTGAGACCCAGTACTTC. Translation: CSVGTSGGVETQYF. The chain couples TRBV29-1 to TRBJ2-5; 15 bases fit TRBD2. Losses at the gene ends were 4 bases for V and 5 bases for J; bases not matched to a gene: 2. The CDR3 covers 14 residues. CDR1 SQVTM and CDR2 ANQGSEA come from the germline V gene.

This clone was observed a handful of times. The chain carries TRBV5-1 and TRBJ1-5; weak D call: TRBD1 (5 bases). Germline V CDR1 and CDR2: SGHRS, YFSETQ. The ends were cut back, 0 bases at V and 3 bases at J, with 7 bases in the middle. The CDR3 has 14 residues. The CDR3 reads CASSLEGVNQPQHF. The CDR3 bases are TGCGCCAGCAGCTTGGAAGGGGTCAATCAGCCCCAGCATTTT.

The sample holds a few counts of this clone. Additional DNA sequences in this sample encode the identical CDR3. Here the CDR3 reads CASGLGLAGGTDTQYF. CDR3 DNA: TGTGCTAGTGGTTTGGGACTAGCGGGTGGCACAGATACGCAGTATTTT. This chain links TRBV12-5 with TRBJ2-3; 10 nucleotides align to TRBD2. Germline lookup yields CDR1 LGHNT and CDR2 FRNRAP. This CDR3 has 16 amino acids. Germline trimming cut 1 base from V and 1 base from J; bases unmatched to any gene: 2.

This clone was seen a handful of times. This chain uses TRBV29-1 with TRBJ2-7; a possible D gene is TRBD1 (6 bases). The CDR3 loop spans 14 amino acids. Per the germline V gene, CDR1 is SQVTM and CDR2 is ANQGSEA. Trimming left V 1 base short and J 2 bases short, with 12 bases between. CDR3 protein: CSVEVPGEPYEQYF. The CDR3 DNA reads TGCAGCGTTGAAGTACCAGGGGAGCCCTACGAGCAGTACTTC.

The gene calls are TRBV5-1 and TRBJ1-1, with a weak D call TRBD1 (5 bases). Germline CDR1 and CDR2: SGHRS and YFSETQ. V lost 5 bases, J lost 1 base, and 12 bases lay in between. The CDR3 length is 14 residues. The CDR3 region is CASRDQGTNTEAFF. Written as DNA, the CDR3 is TGCGCCAGCAGAGATCAGGGAACGAACACTGAAGCTTTCTTT.

The chain couples TRBV5-1 to TRBJ2-1; 11 positions match TRBD2. Trimming took 4 bases from V and 5 from J; bases not matched to a gene: 8. The CDR3 runs 16 residues. Germline assignment: CDR1 SGHRS and CDR2 YFSETQ. CDR3 sequence (DNA): TGCGCCAGCAGCCGGATGGGACTAGCGGACCACAATGAGCAGTTCTTC. Encoded protein: CASSRMGLADHNEQFF.

The chain recombines TRBV6-5 with TRBJ1-2, with D possibly matching TRBD1 (6 bases). The V gene's germline CDR1 is MNHEY and CDR2 SVGAGI. The CDR3 covers 15 residues. With 4 bases removed from V and 3 bases from J, the gap between germline ends came to 15 bases. The CDR3 protein is CASSSPQGGYYGYTF. For the CDR3, the DNA is TGTGCCAGCAGTTCACCACAGGGAGGGTACTATGGCTACACCTTC.

This clone is a singleton in its sample. The chain couples TRBV28 to TRBJ2-2; the match to TRBD1 covers 8 bases. The V and J ends lost 5 bases and 3 bases, in that order; junction bases with no gene match: 8. Germline V CDR1 and CDR2: MDHEN, SYDVKM. The CDR3 sequence is 16 residues long. The CDR3 DNA is TGTGCCAGCAGTCCTCCGGGACAGGCCTACACCGGGGAGCTGTTTTTT. Translated: CASSPPGQAYTGELFF.

The V and J genes are TRBV5-5 and TRBJ1-5; no clear D gene. The CDR3 runs 14 residues. Germline assignment: CDR1 SGHKS and CDR2 YYEKEE (reference sequence). The V end lost 0 bases, the J end lost 7 bases, and 11 bases lay between the germline ends. In DNA, the CDR3 is TGTGCCAGCAGCTTGGCCGGGGTTGAGCAGCCCCAGCATTTT. This sequence encodes CASSLAGVEQPQHF.

The gene calls are TRBV19 and TRBJ1-2, with TRBD1 identical over 7 bases. This CDR3 is 14 amino acids long. The V segment lost 0 bases and the J segment 5 bases; nucleotides outside the gene matches: 3. Germline CDR1 and CDR2: LNHDA and SQIVND (reference sequence). In nucleotides, the CDR3 is TGTGCCAGTAGTATAGACGACAGGGTATATGGCTACACCTTC. Protein: CASSIDDRVYGYTF. The full variable domain, rest sourced from reference TRBV19 and TRBJ1-2, is DGGITQSPKYLFRKEGQNVTLSCEQNLNHDAMYWYRQDPGQGLRLIYYSQIVNDFQKGDIAEGYSVSREKKESFPLTVTSAQKNPTAFYLCASSIDDRVYGYTFGSGTRLTVV.